This TCR beta chain was recovered during a study of blood T cell repertoires in COVID-19. Whole-study context: Sites across the United States, Italy and Spain contributed samples from acute and convalescent COVID-19.

Authors' methods: Reference gene primers were amplified, and this amplification served to estimate nucleated cell counts. This table comes from immunoSEQ multiplex PCR, and its TCRdb copy is limited to in-frame clones, with some not included. Clonal size and the V and J genes are those of that table, whereas D and trimming came from the DNA. Counted here are about 400,000 clones, about nine tenths occurring once; the ten biggest clones make up about 1.7%. Participant ages covered about 18 to 89 years across about 25 US areas. Trimming stripped 3 bases from V and 6 bases from J, with 9 bases between. Per the germline V gene, CDR1 is DFQATT and CDR2 is SNEGSKA (reference sequence). This CDR3 contains 12 residues.

The chain joins TRBV20-1 to TRBJ2-1; D possibly corresponds to TRBD1 (5 bases). The sample consisted of PBMCs or T cells enriched from blood (not recorded which). The TCR was taken from a woman in her twenties or thirties who had recovered from COVID-19. CDR3 nucleotides: TGCAGTGCTAGTCGCCAGGGCAATGAGCAGTTCTTC. It specifies CSASRQGNEQFF.